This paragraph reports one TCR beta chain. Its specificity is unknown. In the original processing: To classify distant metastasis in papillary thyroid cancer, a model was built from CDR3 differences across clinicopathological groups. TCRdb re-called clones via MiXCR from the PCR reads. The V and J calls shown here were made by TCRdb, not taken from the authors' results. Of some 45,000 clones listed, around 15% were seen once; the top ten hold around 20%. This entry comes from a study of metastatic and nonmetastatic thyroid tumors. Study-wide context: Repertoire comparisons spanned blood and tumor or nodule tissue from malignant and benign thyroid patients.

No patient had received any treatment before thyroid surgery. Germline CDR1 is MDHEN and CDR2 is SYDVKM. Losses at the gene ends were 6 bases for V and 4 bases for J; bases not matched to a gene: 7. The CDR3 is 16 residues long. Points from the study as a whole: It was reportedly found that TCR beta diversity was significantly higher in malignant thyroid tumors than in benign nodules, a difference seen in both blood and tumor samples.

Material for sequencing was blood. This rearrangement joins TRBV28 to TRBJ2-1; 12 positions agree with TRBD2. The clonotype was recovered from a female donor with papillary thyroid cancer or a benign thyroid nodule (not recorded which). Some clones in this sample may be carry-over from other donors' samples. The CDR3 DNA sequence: TGTGCCAGCAGAACCACCGGGACTAGCGGGTACAATGAGCAGTTCTTC. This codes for CASRTTGTSGYNEQFF.